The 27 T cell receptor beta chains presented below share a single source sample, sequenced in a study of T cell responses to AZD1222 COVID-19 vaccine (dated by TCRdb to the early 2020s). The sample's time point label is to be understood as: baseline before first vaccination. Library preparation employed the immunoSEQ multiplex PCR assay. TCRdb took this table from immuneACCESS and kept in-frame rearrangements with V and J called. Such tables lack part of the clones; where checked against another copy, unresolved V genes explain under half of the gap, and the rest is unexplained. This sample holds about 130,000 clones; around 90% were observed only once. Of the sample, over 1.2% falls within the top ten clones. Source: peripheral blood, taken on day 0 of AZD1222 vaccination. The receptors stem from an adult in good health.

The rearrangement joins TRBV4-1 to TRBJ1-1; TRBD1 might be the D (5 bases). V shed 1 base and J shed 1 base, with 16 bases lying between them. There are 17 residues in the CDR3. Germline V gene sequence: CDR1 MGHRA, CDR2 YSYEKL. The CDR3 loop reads CASSQVFYNRRNTEAFF. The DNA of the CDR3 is TGCGCCAGCAGCCAAGTCTTTTACAACAGGCGGAACACTGAAGCTTTCTTT.

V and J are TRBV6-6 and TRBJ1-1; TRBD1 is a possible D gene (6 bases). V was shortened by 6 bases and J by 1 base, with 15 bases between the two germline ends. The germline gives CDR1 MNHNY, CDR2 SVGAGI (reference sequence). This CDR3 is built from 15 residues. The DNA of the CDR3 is TGTGCCAGCAGCAATACAGGGAGAGGGAACACTGAAGCTTTCTTT. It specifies CASSNTGRGNTEAFF.

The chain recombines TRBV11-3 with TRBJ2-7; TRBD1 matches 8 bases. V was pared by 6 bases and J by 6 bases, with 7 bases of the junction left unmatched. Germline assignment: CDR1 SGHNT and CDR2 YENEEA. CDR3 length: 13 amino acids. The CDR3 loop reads CASSRTGSSEQYF. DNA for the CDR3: TGTGCCAGCAGTCGGACAGGGAGTAGCGAGCAGTACTTC. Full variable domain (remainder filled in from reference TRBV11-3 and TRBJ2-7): EAGVVQSPRYKIIEKKQPVAFWCNPISGHNTLYWYLQNLGQGPELLIRYENEEAVDDSQLPKDRFSAERLKGVDSTLKIQPAELGDSAVYLCASSRTGSSEQYFGPGTRLTVT.

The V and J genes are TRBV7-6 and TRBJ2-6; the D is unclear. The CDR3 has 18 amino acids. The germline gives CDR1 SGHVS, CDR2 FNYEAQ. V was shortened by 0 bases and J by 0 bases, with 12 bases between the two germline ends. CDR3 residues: CASSLATYGTSGANVLTF. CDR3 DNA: TGTGCCAGCAGCTTAGCGACTTACGGCACCTCTGGGGCCAACGTCCTGACTTTC.

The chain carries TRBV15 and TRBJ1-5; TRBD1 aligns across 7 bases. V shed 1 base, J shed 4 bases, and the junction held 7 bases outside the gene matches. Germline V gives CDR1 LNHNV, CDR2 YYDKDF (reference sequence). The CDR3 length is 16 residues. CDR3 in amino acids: CATSRAKGQPNQPQHF. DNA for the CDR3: TGTGCCACCAGCAGAGCTAAGGGACAGCCTAATCAGCCCCAGCATTTT.

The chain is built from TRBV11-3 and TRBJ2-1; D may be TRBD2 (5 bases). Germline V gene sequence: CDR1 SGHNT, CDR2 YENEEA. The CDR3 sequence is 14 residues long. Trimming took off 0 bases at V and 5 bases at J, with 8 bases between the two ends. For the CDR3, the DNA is TGTGCCAGCAGCTTAGAGGACGGGAACAATGAGCAGTTCTTC. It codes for CASSLEDGNNEQFF.

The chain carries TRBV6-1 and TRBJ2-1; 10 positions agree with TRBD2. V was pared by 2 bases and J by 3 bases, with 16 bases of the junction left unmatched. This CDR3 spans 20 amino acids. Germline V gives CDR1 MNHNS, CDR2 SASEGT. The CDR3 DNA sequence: TGTGCCAGCAGTGAAAGGTTAGCGGGGGGCACAATTTCCTACTACAATGAGCAGTTCTTC. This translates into CASSERLAGGTISYYNEQFF.

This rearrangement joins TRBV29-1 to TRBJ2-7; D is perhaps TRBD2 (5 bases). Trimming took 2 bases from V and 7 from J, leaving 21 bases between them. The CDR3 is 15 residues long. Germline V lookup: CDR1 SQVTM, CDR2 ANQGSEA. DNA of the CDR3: TGCAGCGTTGAACCCGGAGCTGTAGGATCGGGGGAGCAGTACTTC. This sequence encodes CSVEPGAVGSGEQYF.

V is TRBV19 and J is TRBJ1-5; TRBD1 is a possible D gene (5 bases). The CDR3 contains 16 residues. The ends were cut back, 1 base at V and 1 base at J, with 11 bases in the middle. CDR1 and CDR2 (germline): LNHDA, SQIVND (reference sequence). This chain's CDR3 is CASSIAPGRSNQPQHF. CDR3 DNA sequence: TGTGCCAGTAGTATAGCCCCGGGACGCAGCAATCAGCCCCAGCATTTT.

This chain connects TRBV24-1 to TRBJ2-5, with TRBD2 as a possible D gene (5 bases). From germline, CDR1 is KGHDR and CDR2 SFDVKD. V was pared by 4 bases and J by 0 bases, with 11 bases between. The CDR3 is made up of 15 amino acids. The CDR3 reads CATSDPGSDQETQYF. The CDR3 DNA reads TGTGCCACCAGTGACCCCGGTAGCGACCAAGAGACCCAGTACTTC.

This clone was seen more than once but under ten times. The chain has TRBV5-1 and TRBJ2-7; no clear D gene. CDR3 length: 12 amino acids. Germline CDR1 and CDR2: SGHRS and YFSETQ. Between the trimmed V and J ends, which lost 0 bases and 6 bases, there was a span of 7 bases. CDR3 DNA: TGCGCCAGCAGCTTGGTTTCCGGCGAGCAGTACTTC. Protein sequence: CASSLVSGEQYF.

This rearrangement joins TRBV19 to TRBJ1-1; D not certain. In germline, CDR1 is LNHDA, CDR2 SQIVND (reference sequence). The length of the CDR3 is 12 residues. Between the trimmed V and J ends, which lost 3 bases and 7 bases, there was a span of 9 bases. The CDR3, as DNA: TGTGCCAGTAGTATGGCTTGGGGTGAAGCTTTCTTT. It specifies CASSMAWGEAFF.

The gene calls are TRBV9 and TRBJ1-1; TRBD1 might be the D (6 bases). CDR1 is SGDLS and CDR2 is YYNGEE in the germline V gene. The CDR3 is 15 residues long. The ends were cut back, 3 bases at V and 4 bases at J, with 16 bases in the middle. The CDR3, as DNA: TGTGCCAGCAGCGCGGTGGTAGGGGGGAGCACTGAAGCTTTCTTT. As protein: CASSAVVGGSTEAFF.

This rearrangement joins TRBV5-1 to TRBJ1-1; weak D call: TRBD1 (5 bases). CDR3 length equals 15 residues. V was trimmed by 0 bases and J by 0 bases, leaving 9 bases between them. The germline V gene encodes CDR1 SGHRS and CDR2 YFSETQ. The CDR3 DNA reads TGCGCCAGCAGCTTGGCGGGGGAAGTGAACACTGAAGCTTTCTTT. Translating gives CASSLAGEVNTEAFF. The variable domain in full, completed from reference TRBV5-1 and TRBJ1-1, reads KAGVTQTPRYLIKTRGQQVTLSCSPISGHRSVSWYQQTPGQGLQFLFEYFSETQRNKGNFPGRFSGRQFSNSRSEMNVSTLELGDSALYLCASSLAGEVNTEAFFGQGTRLTVV.

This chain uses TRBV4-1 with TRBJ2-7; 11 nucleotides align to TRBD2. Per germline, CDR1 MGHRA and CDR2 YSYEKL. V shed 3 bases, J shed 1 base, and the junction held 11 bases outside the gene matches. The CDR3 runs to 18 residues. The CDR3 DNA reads TGCGCCAGCAGCCACTATGGGGCTAGCGGGGGGCTATCCTACGAGCAGTACTTC. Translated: CASSHYGASGGLSYEQYF.

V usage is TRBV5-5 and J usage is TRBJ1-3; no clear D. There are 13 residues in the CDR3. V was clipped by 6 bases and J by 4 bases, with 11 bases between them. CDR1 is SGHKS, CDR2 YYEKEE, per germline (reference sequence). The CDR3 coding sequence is TGTGCCAGCACCCCACGGCAGGGAAACACCATATATTTT. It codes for CASTPRQGNTIYF.

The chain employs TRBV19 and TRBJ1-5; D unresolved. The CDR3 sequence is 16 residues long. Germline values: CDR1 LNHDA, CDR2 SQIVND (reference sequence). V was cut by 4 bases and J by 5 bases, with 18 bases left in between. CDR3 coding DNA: TGTGCCAGTAGTACCCCGGCGGGGATCGCGGATCAGCCCCAGCATTTT. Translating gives CASSTPAGIADQPQHF.

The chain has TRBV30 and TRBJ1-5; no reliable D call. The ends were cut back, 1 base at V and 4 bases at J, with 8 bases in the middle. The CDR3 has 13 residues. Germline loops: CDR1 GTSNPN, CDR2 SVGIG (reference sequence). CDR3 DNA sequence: TGTGCCTGGAGTGCCCGTGGGAATCAGCCCCAGCATTTT. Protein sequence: CAWSARGNQPQHF.

The CDR3 coding sequence is TGTGCCACCAGTCCGGAGGGGGGCACAGATACGCAGTATTTT. Translating it yields CATSPEGGTDTQYF. The rearrangement uses TRBV24-1 and TRBJ2-3, with D perhaps assigned TRBD1 or TRBD2 (6 bases each). The CDR3 consists of 14 residues. V lost 6 bases, J lost 1 base, and 10 bases lay in between. CDR1 KGHDR and CDR2 SFDVKD come from the germline V gene.

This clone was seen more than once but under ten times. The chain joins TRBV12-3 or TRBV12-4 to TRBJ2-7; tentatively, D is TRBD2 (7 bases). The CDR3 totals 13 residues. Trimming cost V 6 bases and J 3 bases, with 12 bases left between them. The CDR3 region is CASRGEGHYEQYF. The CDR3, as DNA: TGTGCCAGCAGAGGGGAGGGACACTACGAGCAGTACTTC.

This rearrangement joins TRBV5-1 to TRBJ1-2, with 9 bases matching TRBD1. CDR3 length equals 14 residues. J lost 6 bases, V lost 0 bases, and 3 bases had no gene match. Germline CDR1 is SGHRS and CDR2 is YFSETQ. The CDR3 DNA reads TGCGCCAGCAGCTTGGAGACAGGGGGTAATGGCTACACCTTC. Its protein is CASSLETGGNGYTF.

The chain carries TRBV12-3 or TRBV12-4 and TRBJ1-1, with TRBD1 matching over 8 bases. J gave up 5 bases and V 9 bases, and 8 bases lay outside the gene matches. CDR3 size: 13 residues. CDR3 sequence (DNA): TGTGCCAGTAAGACAGGGGAAGGGACTGAAGCTTTCTTT. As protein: CASKTGEGTEAFF.

CDR3: CASSDGTVASGANVLTF. CDR3 nucleotide sequence: TGTGCCAGCAGTGACGGGACAGTCGCCTCTGGGGCCAACGTCCTGACTTTC. The rearrangement links TRBV6-1 to TRBJ2-6; TRBD1 agrees at 7 bases. This CDR3 comprises 17 residues. Looked up from germline, CDR1 is MNHNS and CDR2 is SASEGT. V was clipped by 3 bases and J by 0 bases; unmatched bases: 5.

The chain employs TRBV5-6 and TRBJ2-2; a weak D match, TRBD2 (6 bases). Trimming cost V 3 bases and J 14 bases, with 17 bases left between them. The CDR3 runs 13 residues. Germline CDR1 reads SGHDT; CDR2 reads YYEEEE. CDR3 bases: TGTGCCAGCAGCTCTCAAGGAGGGGACGGACTGTTTTTT. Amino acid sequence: CASSSQGGDGLFF.

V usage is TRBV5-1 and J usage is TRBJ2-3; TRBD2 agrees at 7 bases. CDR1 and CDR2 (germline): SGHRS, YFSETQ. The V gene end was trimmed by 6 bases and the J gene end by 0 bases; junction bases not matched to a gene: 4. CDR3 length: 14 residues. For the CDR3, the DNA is TGCGCCAGCACTGAAGCGGGGAGCACAGATACGCAGTATTTT. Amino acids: CASTEAGSTDTQYF.

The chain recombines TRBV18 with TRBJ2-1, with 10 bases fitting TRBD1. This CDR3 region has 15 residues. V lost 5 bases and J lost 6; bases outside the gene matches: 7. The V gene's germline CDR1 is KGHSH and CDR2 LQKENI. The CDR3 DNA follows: TGTGCCAGCTCATCGTATGGGACAGGGGTCAATGAGCAGTTCTTC. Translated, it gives CASSSYGTGVNEQFF.

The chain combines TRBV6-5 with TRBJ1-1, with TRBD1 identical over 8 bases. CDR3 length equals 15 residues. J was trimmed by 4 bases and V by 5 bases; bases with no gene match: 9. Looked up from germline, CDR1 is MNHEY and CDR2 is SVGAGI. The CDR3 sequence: CASSPLAGGFTEAFF. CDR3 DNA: TGTGCCAGCAGTCCCCTGGCAGGGGGCTTCACTGAAGCTTTCTTT.